This T cell receptor beta chain was found in a study of cytomegalovirus exposure and HLA in healthy donors. Primers for the PCR totalled 60 Vbeta and 13 Jbeta. Produced via immunoSEQ multiplex PCR; TCRdb's table is partial and in-frame only. The sample lists about 200,000 clones, approximately 85% occurring once. Germline V gives CDR1 SEHNR, CDR2 FQNEAQ (reference sequence). The CDR3 extends over 16 amino acids. V shed 3 bases and J 2 bases; nucleotides not matched to a gene: 7. This clone appeared a few times. The TCR comes from a woman between 45 and 60 years old in good health and CMV-seronegative. The sequenced sample consisted of PBMCs. This chain uses TRBV7-9 with TRBJ1-1; 9 nucleotides agree with TRBD1. For the CDR3, the DNA is TGTGCCAGCAGCTTCGATCCGGGACAGGGAAACACTGAAGCTTTCTTT. Its translation is CASSFDPGQGNTEAFF.